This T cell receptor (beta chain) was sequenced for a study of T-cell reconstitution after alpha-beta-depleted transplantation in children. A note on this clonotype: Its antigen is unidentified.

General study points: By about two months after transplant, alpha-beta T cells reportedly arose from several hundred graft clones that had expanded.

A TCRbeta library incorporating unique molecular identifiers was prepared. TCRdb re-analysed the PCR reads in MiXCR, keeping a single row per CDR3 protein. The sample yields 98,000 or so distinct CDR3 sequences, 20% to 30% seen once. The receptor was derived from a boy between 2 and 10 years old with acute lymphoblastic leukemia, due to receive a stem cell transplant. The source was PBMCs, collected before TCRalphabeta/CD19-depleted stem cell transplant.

In DNA form, the CDR3 reads TGCAGTGCAGGGGATGGGACAGATACGCAGTATTTT. Translating gives CSAGDGTDTQYF. The chain recombines TRBV20-1 with TRBJ2-3; a weak D match, TRBD1 (5 bases). The CDR3 totals 12 residues. Trimming removed 6 bases at V and 3 bases at J, with 10 bases between. The V gene's germline CDR1 is DFQATT and CDR2 SNEGSKA (reference sequence).